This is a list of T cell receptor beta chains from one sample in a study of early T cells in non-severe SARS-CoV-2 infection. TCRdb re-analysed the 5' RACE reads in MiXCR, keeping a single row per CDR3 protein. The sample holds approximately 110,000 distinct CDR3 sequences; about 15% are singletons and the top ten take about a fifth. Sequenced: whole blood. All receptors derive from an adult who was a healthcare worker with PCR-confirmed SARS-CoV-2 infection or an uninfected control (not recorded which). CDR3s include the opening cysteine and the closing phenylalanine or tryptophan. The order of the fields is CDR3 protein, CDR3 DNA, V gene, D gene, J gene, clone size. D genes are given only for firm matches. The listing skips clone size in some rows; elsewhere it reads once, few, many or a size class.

CDR3: CASGSTWDWQETQYF
DNA: TGTGCCAGCGGATCTACATGGGACTGGCAAGAGACCCAGTACTTC
V: TRBV7-9
D: .
J: TRBJ2-5
size: many

CDR3: CASSLADRGAITQYF
DNA: TGTGCCAGCAGCTTAGCGGATCGGGGGGCCATAACGCAGTATTTT
V: TRBV7-2
D: .
J: TRBJ2-3
size: few

CDR3: CASSFNTDTQYF
DNA: TGTGCCAGCAGTTTTAACACAGATACGCAGTATTTT
V: TRBV12-3/TRBV12-4
D: .
J: TRBJ2-3
size: many

CDR3: CASSHSTPYTDTQYF
DNA: TGTGCCAGCAGCCATAGTACTCCATACACAGATACGCAGTATTTT
V: TRBV3-1
D: .
J: TRBJ2-3
size: .

CDR3: CASSRTPTLNTEAFF
DNA: TGCGCCAGCAGCCGAACCCCGACACTGAACACTGAAGCTTTCTTT
V: TRBV5-1
D: .
J: TRBJ1-1
size: .

CDR3: CASSYGRGVSTDTQYF
DNA: TGTGCCAGCAGTTACGGGCGGGGGGTTAGCACAGATACGCAGTATTTT
V: TRBV6-6
D: TRBD2
J: TRBJ2-3
size: .

CDR3: CAAARLAGGNEQFF
DNA: TGTGCCGCCGCTCGGCTAGCGGGGGGCAATGAGCAGTTCTTC
V: TRBV6-2/TRBV6-3
D: TRBD2
J: TRBJ2-1
size: .

CDR3: CASSWGAGSEQFF
DNA: TGCGCCAGCAGCTGGGGAGCAGGAAGTGAGCAGTTCTTC
V: TRBV5-1
D: .
J: TRBJ2-1
size: .

CDR3: CASSTTGYTEAFF
DNA: TGCGCCAGCAGCACCACAGGCTACACTGAAGCTTTCTTT
V: TRBV5-1
D: .
J: TRBJ1-1
size: few

CDR3: CASSRITGGRTEAFF
DNA: TGCGCCAGCAGCCGTATCACAGGGGGCCGCACTGAAGCTTTCTTT
V: TRBV5-1
D: TRBD1
J: TRBJ1-1
size: few

CDR3: CASSRTGEGIGQYF
DNA: TGTGCCAGCAGCCGGACAGGGGAAGGGATAGGGCAGTACTTC
V: TRBV7-9
D: TRBD1
J: TRBJ2-7
size: few

CDR3: CASSIFRNTEAFF
DNA: TGTGCCAGTAGTATCTTCAGGAACACTGAAGCTTTCTTT
V: TRBV19
D: .
J: TRBJ1-1
size: .

CDR3: CASSQEDKTQYF
DNA: TGTGCCAGCAGCCAGGAGGACAAGACCCAGTACTTC
V: TRBV3-1
D: .
J: TRBJ2-5
size: .

CDR3: CSAGAVRGNIQYF
DNA: TGCAGTGCTGGAGCGGTGAGGGGGAACATTCAGTACTTC
V: TRBV20-1
D: .
J: TRBJ2-4
size: few

CDR3: CSVGASEQFF
DNA: TGCAGCGTGGGGGCAAGTGAGCAGTTCTTC
V: TRBV29-1
D: .
J: TRBJ2-1
size: .

CDR3: CSVDSGESGANVLTF
DNA: TGCAGCGTTGATAGTGGGGAGTCTGGGGCCAACGTCCTGACTTTC
V: TRBV29-1
D: .
J: TRBJ2-6
size: .

CDR3: CASSPQAPLQETQYF
DNA: TGTGCCAGCAGCCCACAGGCCCCCCTCCAAGAGACCCAGTACTTC
V: TRBV4-2
D: .
J: TRBJ2-5
size: .

CDR3: CASSRTGSYNEQFF
DNA: TGTGCCAGCAGTCGAACCGGGTCCTACAATGAGCAGTTCTTC
V: TRBV27
D: .
J: TRBJ2-1
size: few

CDR3: CSARVGGEGLNEQFF
DNA: TGCAGTGCTAGAGTTGGCGGGGAGGGCCTCAATGAGCAGTTCTTC
V: TRBV20-1
D: TRBD2
J: TRBJ2-1
size: many

CDR3: CASSPTGFYGYTF
DNA: TGTGCCAGCAGTCCTACAGGGTTCTATGGCTACACCTTC
V: TRBV12-3/TRBV12-4
D: .
J: TRBJ1-2
size: few

CDR3: CASSYTASGNTIYF
DNA: TGTGCCAGCAGTTACACAGCATCTGGAAACACCATATATTTT
V: TRBV6-5
D: .
J: TRBJ1-3
size: few

CDR3: CASKRDRVVDTQYF
DNA: TGTGCCAGCAAGCGGGACAGGGTGGTAGATACGCAGTATTTT
V: TRBV27
D: TRBD1
J: TRBJ2-3
size: many

CDR3: CASSPGDFLSSGNTIYF
DNA: TGTGCCAGCAGCCCTGGGGACTTCCTCTCATCTGGAAACACCATATATTTT
V: TRBV7-8
D: .
J: TRBJ1-3
size: .

CDR3: CATSAQVGDTQYF
DNA: TGTGCCACCAGCGCACAGGTCGGAGATACGCAGTATTTT
V: TRBV15
D: .
J: TRBJ2-3
size: .

CDR3: CASSLGGIGETQYF
DNA: TGTGCCAGCAGCTTAGGAGGAATTGGGGAGACCCAGTACTTC
V: TRBV7-7
D: .
J: TRBJ2-5
size: few

CDR3: CSARTSGAYEQYF
DNA: TGCAGTGCCCGGACTAGCGGGGCCTACGAGCAGTACTTC
V: TRBV20-1
D: TRBD2
J: TRBJ2-7
size: .

CDR3: CASSLAEVRGYTF
DNA: TGTGCCAGCAGTTTGGCGGAGGTGAGAGGCTACACCTTC
V: TRBV12-3/TRBV12-4
D: .
J: TRBJ1-2
size: .

CDR3: CASSDDTLETQYF
DNA: TGTGCCAGCAGTGACGATACTTTAGAGACCCAGTACTTC
V: TRBV6-1
D: .
J: TRBJ2-5
size: .

CDR3: CSGIGDTLYNEQFF
DNA: TGCAGCGGGATTGGGGACACTCTATACAATGAGCAGTTCTTC
V: TRBV29-1
D: .
J: TRBJ2-1
size: .

CDR3: CASSVPSTANTEAFF
DNA: TGTGCCAGCAGCGTGCCCTCCACAGCGAACACTGAAGCTTTCTTT
V: TRBV9
D: .
J: TRBJ1-1
size: .

CDR3: CASSEYRGAEAFF
DNA: TGCGCCAGCAGTGAATACCGGGGTGCTGAAGCTTTCTTT
V: TRBV10-1
D: .
J: TRBJ1-1
size: many

CDR3: CASSSLMASGQETQYF
DNA: TGTGCCAGCAGCTCCCTGATGGCTAGCGGGCAAGAGACCCAGTACTTC
V: TRBV7-6
D: TRBD2
J: TRBJ2-5
size: few

CDR3: CAISVNSGGYNEQFF
DNA: TGTGCCATCAGTGTCAACAGCGGGGGTTACAATGAGCAGTTCTTC
V: TRBV10-3
D: TRBD2
J: TRBJ2-1
size: many

CDR3: CASSDREILAKNIQYF
DNA: TGTGCCAGCAGTGACAGGGAGATTTTAGCCAAAAACATTCAGTACTTC
V: TRBV2
D: .
J: TRBJ2-4
size: .

CDR3: CASSEEGRGNQPQHF
DNA: TGTGCCAGCAGTGAAGAGGGGAGGGGCAATCAGCCCCAGCATTTT
V: TRBV2
D: .
J: TRBJ1-5
size: many

CDR3: CASIAPANTGELFF
DNA: TGCGCCAGCATAGCCCCCGCGAACACCGGGGAGCTGTTTTTT
V: TRBV10-2
D: .
J: TRBJ2-2
size: few

CDR3: CASSRQGSLVKNIQYF
DNA: TGTGCCAGCAGCCGGCAGGGGAGTTTGGTCAAAAACATTCAGTACTTC
V: TRBV14
D: .
J: TRBJ2-4
size: .

CDR3: CASTSLVGSGDTQYF
DNA: TGTGCCAGCACCAGCTTAGTAGGTAGTGGCGATACGCAGTATTTT
V: TRBV7-9
D: .
J: TRBJ2-3
size: few

CDR3: CASSLVGEQFF
DNA: TGTGCCAGCAGTTTAGTCGGTGAGCAGTTCTTC
V: TRBV12-3/TRBV12-4
D: .
J: TRBJ2-1
size: few

CDR3: CASSWVSGDTSYNEQFF
DNA: TGTGCCAGCAGTTGGGTATCGGGGGACACCTCCTACAATGAGCAGTTCTTC
V: TRBV12-3/TRBV12-4
D: .
J: TRBJ2-1
size: few